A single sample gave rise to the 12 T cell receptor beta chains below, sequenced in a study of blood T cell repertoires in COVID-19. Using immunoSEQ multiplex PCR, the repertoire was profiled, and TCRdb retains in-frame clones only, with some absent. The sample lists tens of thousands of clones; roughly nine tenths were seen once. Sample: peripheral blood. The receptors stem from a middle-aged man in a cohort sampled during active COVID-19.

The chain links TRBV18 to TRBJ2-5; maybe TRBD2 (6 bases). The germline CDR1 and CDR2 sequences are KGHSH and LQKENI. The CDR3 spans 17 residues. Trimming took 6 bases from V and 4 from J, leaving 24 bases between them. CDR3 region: CASSPSPPLGGGETQYF. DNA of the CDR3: TGTGCCAGCTCCCCTTCCCCTCCGTTGGGGGGAGGAGAGACCCAGTACTTC.

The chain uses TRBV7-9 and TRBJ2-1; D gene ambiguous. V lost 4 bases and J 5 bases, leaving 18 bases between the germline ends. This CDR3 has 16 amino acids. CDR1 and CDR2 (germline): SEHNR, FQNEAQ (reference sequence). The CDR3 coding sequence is TGTGCCAGCAGCTATAATCCGATATTGGCGGACAATGAGCAGTTCTTC. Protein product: CASSYNPILADNEQFF.

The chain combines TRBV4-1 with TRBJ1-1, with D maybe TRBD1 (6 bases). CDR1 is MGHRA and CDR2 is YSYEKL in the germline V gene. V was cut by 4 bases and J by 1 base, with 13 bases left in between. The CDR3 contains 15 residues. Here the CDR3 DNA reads TGCGCCAGCAGCCTTTCCACAGGGCCGAACACTGAAGCTTTCTTT. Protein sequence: CASSLSTGPNTEAFF.

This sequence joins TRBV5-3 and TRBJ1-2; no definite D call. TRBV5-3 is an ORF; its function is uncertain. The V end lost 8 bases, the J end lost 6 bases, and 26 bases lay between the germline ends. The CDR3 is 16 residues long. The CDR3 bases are TGTGCCAGGCGATTCAGCCACCCACTAGTTCTAAATGGCTACACCTTC. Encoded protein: CARRFSHPLVLNGYTF.

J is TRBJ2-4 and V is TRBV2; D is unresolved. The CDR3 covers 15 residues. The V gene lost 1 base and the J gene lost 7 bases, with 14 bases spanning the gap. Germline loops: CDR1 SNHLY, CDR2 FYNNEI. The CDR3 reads CASSEGAAVINIQYF. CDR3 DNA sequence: TGTGCCAGCAGTGAAGGAGCCGCGGTGATTAACATTCAGTACTTC.

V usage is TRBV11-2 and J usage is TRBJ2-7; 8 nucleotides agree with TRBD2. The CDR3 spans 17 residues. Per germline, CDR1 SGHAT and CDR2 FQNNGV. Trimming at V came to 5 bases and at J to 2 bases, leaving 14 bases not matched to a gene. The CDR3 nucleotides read TGTGCCAGCAGCCCCCTCCAGGGAGCGGGAGTACCCTACGAGCAGTACGTC. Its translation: CASSPLQGAGVPYEQYV.

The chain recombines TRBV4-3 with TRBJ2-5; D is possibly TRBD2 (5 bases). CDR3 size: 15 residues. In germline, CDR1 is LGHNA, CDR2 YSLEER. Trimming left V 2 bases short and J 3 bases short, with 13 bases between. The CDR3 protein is CASSQWPPGKETQYF. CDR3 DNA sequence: TGCGCCAGCAGCCAATGGCCCCCGGGGAAAGAGACCCAGTACTTC.

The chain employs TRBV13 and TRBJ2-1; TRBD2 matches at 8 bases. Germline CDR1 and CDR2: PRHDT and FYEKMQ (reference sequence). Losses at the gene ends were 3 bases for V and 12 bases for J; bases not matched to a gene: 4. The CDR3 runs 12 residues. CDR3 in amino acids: CASSFGGRRQFF. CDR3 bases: TGTGCCAGCAGCTTCGGCGGGAGGAGGCAGTTCTTC.

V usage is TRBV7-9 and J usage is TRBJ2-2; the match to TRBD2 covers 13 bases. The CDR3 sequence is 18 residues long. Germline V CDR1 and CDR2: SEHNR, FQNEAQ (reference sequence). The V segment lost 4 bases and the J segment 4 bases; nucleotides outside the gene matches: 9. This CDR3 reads CASSSRPGLAGRTGELFF. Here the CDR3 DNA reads TGTGCCAGCAGCTCCCGGCCGGGACTAGCGGGGCGCACCGGGGAGCTGTTTTTT.

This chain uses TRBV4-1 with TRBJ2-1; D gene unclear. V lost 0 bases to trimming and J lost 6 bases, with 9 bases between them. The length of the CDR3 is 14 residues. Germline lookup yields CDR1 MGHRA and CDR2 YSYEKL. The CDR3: CASSQELPTNEQFF. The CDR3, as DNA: TGCGCCAGCAGCCAAGAACTCCCAACCAATGAGCAGTTCTTC.

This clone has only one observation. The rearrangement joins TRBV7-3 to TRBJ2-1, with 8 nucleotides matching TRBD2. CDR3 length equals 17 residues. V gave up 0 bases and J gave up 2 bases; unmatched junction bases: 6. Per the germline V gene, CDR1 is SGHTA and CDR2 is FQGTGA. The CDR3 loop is CASSLTATSGAYNEQFF. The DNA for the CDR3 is TGTGCCAGCAGCTTAACAGCCACTAGCGGTGCCTACAATGAGCAGTTCTTC.

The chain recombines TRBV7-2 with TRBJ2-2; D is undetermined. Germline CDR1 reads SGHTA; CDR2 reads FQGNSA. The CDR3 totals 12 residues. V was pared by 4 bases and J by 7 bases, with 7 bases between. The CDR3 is CASSSIGGELFF. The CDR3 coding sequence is TGTGCCAGCAGCTCCATCGGCGGGGAGCTGTTTTTT.